Below are 13 T cell receptor beta chains sequenced from a single sample in a study of tumor-infiltrating lymphocytes in primary liver carcinoma. Starting material for RNA and DNA co-extraction consisted of 20-30 mg of unsorted bulk tissue. The input was 450 to 500 ng total RNA; TCR beta cDNA was made from it with a constant-region primer. Nested multiplex PCR, run for three rounds with slightly modified ARM-PCR, yielded TCR beta libraries. A C-beta reverse primer was combined with TRBV1-TRBV30 forward primers in the first two PCR rounds, and each round had ten to eleven cycles. TCRdb fed the multiplex PCR reads into MiXCR, producing one record per CDR3 protein. The data contain 120,000 or so distinct CDR3 sequences, 50% to 70% of them singletons. The sequenced material came from liver tumor tissue from sampling region 1. Subset specified: tumor region T1, superior pole. The origin of the receptors is an older woman with primary liver carcinoma and hepatitis B virus infection.

The chain uses TRBV29-1 and TRBJ2-3, with unresolved D. V lost 5 bases and J lost 11, with 17 bases in between. Germline V gene lookup returns CDR1 SQVTM and CDR2 ANQGSEA. This CDR3 is built from 12 residues. This CDR3 is CSVIRNTVRQYF. As DNA, the CDR3 is TGCAGCGTTATCCGTAACACAGTTAGGCAGTATTTT.

Here the CDR3 DNA reads TGTGCCAGCAGTTTGAGACAGAGTAATTCACCCCTCCACTTT. Translated, it gives CASSLRQSNSPLHF. This chain links TRBV28 with TRBJ1-6; maybe TRBD1 (5 bases). V was pared by 3 bases and J by 6 bases, with 9 bases between. The germline V gene encodes CDR1 MDHEN and CDR2 SYDVKM. The CDR3 runs 14 residues.

The table lists this clonotype with a few counts. The chain links TRBV28 to TRBJ2-7, with 8 bases fitting TRBD1. In germline, CDR1 is MDHEN, CDR2 SYDVKM. Trimming cost V 5 bases and J 0 bases; bases outside gene matches: 6. The CDR3 consists of 15 residues. This chain's CDR3 is CASSPPGTGSYEQYF. CDR3 nucleotides: TGTGCCAGCAGTCCTCCCGGGACAGGCTCCTACGAGCAGTACTTC. The entire variable domain, with the rest obtained from reference TRBV28 and TRBJ2-7, is as follows: DVKVTQSSRYLVKRTGEKVFLECVQDMDHENMFWYRQDPGLGLRLIYFSYDVKMKEKGDIPEGYSVSREKKERFSLILESASTNQTSMYLCASSPPGTGSYEQYFGPGTRLTVT.

As regards this clonotype: A read error may produce the germline difference seen at one junction end. This rearrangement joins TRBV11-2 to TRBJ2-2; D is unclear. The CDR3 contains 14 residues. Germline V lookup: CDR1 SGHAT, CDR2 FQNNGV. The CDR3 is CASSTTVGTVELFF. In nucleotides, the CDR3 is TGTGCTAGCAGCACAACAGTGGGCACCGTGGAGCTGTTTTTT.

This rearrangement joins TRBV14 to TRBJ2-3; the D is unclear. Trimming removed 4 bases from V and 6 bases from J, with 11 bases in between. In germline, CDR1 is SGHDN, CDR2 FVKESK. The CDR3 is 13 residues long. The CDR3 DNA reads TGTGCCAGCAGCCCATTCCTGGGGGATACGCAGTATTTT. It encodes CASSPFLGDTQYF.

To note about this clonotype: Given a much more abundant clone one base away, this may be a read error. CDR3 coding DNA: TGTGCCAGCAGTCCTACAGGAATGGGAGAGACCCAGTGCTTC. Its protein is CASSPTGMGETQCF. The rearrangement links TRBV6-5 to TRBJ2-5; D may be TRBD1 or TRBD2 (5 bases each). This CDR3 has 14 residues. CDR1 is MNHEY and CDR2 is SVGAGI in the germline V gene.

CDR3 protein: CASSPGKSLATDTQYF. The DNA of the CDR3 is TGTGCCAGCAGTCCCGGGAAGAGTTTGGCCACAGATACGCAGTATTTT. J is TRBJ2-3 and V is TRBV6-2 or TRBV6-3; TRBD2 might be the D (5 bases). In germline, CDR1 is MNHEY, CDR2 SVGEGT. CDR3 length: 16 residues. V gave up 5 bases and J gave up 2 bases, with 17 bases separating them.

This clonotype showed up just once. This could be a read error, since a much larger clone is one nucleotide away. The CDR3 carries no conserved terminal phenylalanine or tryptophan, so it likely arises from a read error. This CDR3 reads CASSMGLAVDTQYY. The DNA of the CDR3 is TGTGCCAGCAGTATGGGACTAGCAGTGGATACGCAGTATTAT. This chain connects TRBV6-6 to TRBJ2-3; the match to TRBD2 covers 9 bases. CDR1 and CDR2 (germline): MNHNY, SVGAGI (reference sequence). V trimming: 5 bases; J trimming: 6 bases; junction bases outside the gene matches: 6. This CDR3 spans 14 amino acids.

The chain combines TRBV5-1 with TRBJ2-1; the D gene is possibly TRBD2 (6 bases). The CDR3 is made up of 15 amino acids. V lost 0 bases, J lost 3 bases, and 10 bases lay in between. The germline V gene encodes CDR1 SGHRS and CDR2 YFSETQ. The CDR3 sequence is CASSLDAGIYNEQFF. In nucleotides, the CDR3 is TGCGCCAGCAGCTTGGATGCGGGAATCTACAATGAGCAGTTCTTC.

This clonotype occurred many times. The CDR3 sequence: CASSQDPGQGLKGYTF. CDR3 DNA: TGCGCCAGCAGCCAAGATCCTGGACAGGGTTTGAAAGGCTACACCTTC. J is TRBJ1-2 and V is TRBV4-1; 8 nucleotides match TRBD1. J was trimmed by 8 bases and V by 0 bases; bases with no gene match: 11. Germline CDR1 MGHRA, CDR2 YSYEKL. This CDR3 has 16 residues.

This clonotype has just a few counts. This chain links TRBV13 with TRBJ2-3; TRBD2 agrees at 8 bases. Per the germline V gene, CDR1 is PRHDT and CDR2 is FYEKMQ (reference sequence). The CDR3 consists of 16 residues. V was clipped by 5 bases and J by 6 bases; unmatched bases: 13. The CDR3 sequence is CASSPVGAGGVDTQYF. CDR3 nucleotides: TGTGCCAGCAGCCCCGTGGGGGCGGGAGGTGTGGATACGCAGTATTTT.

The chain combines TRBV10-3 with TRBJ2-5; D perhaps matches TRBD2 (5 bases). V lost 8 bases and J lost 4, with 11 bases in between. This CDR3 spans 12 amino acids. Per the germline V gene, CDR1 is ENHRY and CDR2 is SYGVKD. CDR3 sequence reads: CAISAGRETQYF. For the CDR3, the DNA is TGTGCCATCTCGGCGGGCCGAGAGACCCAGTACTTC.

The chain recombines TRBV5-1 with TRBJ2-2; D not certain. CDR1 is SGHRS and CDR2 is YFSETQ in the germline V gene. The CDR3 is 13 residues long. Trimming took 1 base from V and 3 from J, leaving 4 bases between them. The CDR3 region has the DNA TGCGCCAGCAGCTTGCTAGACACCGGGGAGCTGTTTTTT. Amino acids: CASSLLDTGELFF.